The present TCR beta chain was sequenced within a study of T-cell reconstitution after alpha-beta-depleted transplantation in children. This sample's TCRbeta library carried unique molecular identifier barcodes. TCRdb re-called the PCR reads with MiXCR, one entry per CDR3 protein. The sample contains about 500,000 distinct CDR3 sequences, roughly 33% of which appear only once. This receptor was obtained from a human donor who donated a stem cell graft to a child with aplastic anemia. The specimen was PBMCs from the stem cell graft donor, collected from the stem cell graft.

The CDR3 bases are TGTGCCAGCAGTGCCCGGACAGGTGCTAATGAAAAACTGTTTTTT. It specifies CASSARTGANEKLFF. This chain connects TRBV25-1 to TRBJ1-4; 7 positions agree with TRBD1. Germline CDR1 and CDR2: MGHDK and SYGVNS. This CDR3 contains 15 residues. J lost 3 bases, V lost 4 bases, and 5 bases had no gene match.